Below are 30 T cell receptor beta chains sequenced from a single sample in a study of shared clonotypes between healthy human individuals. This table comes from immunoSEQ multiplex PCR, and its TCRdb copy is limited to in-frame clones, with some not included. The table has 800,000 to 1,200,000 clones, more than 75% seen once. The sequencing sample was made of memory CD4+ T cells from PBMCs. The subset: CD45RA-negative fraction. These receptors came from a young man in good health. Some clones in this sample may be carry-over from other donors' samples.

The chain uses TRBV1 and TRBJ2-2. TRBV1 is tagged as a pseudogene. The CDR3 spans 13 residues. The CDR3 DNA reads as TGCACCAGCAGCCAAAGGTACACCGGGGAGCTGTTTTTT. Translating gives CTSSQRYTGELFF.

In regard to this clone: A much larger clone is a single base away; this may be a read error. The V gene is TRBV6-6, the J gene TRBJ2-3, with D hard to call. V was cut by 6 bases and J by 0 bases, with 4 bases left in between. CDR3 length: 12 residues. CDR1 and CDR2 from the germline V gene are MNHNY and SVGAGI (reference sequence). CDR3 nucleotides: TGTGCCAGCAGCCCCAGCACAGATACGCAGTATTTT. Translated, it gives CASSPSTDTQYF.

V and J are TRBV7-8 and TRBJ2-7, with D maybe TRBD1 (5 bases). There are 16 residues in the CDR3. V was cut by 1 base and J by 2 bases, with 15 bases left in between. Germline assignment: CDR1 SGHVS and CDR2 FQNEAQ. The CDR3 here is CASSLGQPGFAYEQYF. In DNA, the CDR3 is TGTGCCAGCAGCTTAGGACAGCCCGGGTTTGCCTACGAGCAGTACTTC.

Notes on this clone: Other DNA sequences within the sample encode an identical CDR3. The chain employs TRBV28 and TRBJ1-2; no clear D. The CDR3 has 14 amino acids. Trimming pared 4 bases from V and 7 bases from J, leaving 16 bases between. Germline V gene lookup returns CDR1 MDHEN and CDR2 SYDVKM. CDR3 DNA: TGTGCCAGCAGTTCTACGGGCGGTGCGTTTGGCTACACCTTC. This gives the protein CASSSTGGAFGYTF.

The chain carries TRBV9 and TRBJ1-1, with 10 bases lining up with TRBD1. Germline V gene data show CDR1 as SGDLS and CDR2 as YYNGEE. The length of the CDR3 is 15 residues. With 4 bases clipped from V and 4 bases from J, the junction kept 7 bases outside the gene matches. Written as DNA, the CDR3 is TGTGCCAGCAGCCCCCACGGGACAGGGGCCACTGAAGCTTTCTTT. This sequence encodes CASSPHGTGATEAFF.

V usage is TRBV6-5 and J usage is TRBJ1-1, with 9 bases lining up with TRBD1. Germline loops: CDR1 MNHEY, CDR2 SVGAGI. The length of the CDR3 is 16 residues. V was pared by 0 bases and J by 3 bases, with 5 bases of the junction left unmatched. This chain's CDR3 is CASSYSGDRVDTEAFF. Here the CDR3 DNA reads TGTGCCAGCAGTTACTCGGGGGACAGGGTGGACACTGAAGCTTTCTTT.

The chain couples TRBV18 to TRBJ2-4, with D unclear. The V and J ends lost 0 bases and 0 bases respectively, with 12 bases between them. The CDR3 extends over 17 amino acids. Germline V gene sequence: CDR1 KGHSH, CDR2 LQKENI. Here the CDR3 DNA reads TGTGCCAGCTCACCACCCGCAGGACCTTTAGCCAAAAACATTCAGTACTTC. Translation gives CASSPPAGPLAKNIQYF.

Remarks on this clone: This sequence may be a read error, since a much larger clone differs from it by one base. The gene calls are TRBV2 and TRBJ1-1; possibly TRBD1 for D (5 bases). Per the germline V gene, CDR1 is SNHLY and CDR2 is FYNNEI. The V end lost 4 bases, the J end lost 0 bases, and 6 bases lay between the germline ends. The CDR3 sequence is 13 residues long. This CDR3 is CASSAQVNTEAFF. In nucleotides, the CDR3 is TGTGCCAGCAGTGCACAGGTGAACACTGAAGCTTTCTTT.

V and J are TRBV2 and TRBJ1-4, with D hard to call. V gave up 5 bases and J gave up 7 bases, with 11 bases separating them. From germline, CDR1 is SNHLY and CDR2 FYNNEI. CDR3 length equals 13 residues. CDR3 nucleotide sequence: TGTGCCAGCAGTCAGGTGGGAGGTGAAAAACTGTTTTTT. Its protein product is CASSQVGGEKLFF.

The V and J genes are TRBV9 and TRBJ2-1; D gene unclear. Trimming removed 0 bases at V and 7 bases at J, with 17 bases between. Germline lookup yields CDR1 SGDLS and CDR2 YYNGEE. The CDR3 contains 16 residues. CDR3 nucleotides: TGTGCCAGCAGCGTAGATAGGCCTAGGGCCGCAAATGAGCAGTTCTTC. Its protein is CASSVDRPRAANEQFF.

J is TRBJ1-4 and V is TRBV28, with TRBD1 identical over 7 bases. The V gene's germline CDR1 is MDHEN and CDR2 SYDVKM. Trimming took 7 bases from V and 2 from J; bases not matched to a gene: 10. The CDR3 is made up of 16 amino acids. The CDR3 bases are TGTGCCAGCACCCCCCTAAGGGGACAGACTAATGAAAAACTGTTTTTT. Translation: CASTPLRGQTNEKLFF.

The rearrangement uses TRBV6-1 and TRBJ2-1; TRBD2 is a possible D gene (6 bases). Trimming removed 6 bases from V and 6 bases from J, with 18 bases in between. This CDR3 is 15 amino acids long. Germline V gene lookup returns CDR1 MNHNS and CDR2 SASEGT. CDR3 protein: CASSRRDGRRNEQFF. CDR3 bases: TGTGCCAGCAGCCGGAGGGACGGGCGTCGCAATGAGCAGTTCTTC.

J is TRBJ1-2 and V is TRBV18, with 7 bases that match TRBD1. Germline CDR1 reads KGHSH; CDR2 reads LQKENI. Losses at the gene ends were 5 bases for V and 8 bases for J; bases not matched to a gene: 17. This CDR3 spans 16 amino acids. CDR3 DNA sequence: TGTGCCAGCTCAACTTCCCTCATTCCGGGACAGACCGGCTACACCTTC. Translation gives CASSTSLIPGQTGYTF.

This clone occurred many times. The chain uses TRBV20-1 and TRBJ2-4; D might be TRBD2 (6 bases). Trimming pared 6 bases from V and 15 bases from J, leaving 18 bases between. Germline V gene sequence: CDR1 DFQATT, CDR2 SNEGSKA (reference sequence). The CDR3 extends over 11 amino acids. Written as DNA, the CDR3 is TGCAGTGCCCCAGCGGGCCAAGGGAGGTACTTC. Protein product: CSAPAGQGRYF.

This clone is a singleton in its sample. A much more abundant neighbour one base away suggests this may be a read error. CDR3 residues: CASKTEYEQYF. DNA of the CDR3: TGTGCCAGCAAGACAGAGTACGAGCAGTACTTC. V is TRBV2 and J is TRBJ2-7; a weak D match, TRBD1 (5 bases). From germline, CDR1 is SNHLY and CDR2 FYNNEI. With 7 bases removed from V and 4 bases from J, the gap between germline ends came to 8 bases. The CDR3 extends over 11 amino acids.

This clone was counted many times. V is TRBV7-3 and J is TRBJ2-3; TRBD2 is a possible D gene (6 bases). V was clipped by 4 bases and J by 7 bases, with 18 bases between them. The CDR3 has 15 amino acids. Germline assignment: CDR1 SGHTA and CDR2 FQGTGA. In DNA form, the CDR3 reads TGTGCCAGCAGCTCCCTCGGCGGGAAAGGGAATACGCAGTATTTT. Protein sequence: CASSSLGGKGNTQYF.

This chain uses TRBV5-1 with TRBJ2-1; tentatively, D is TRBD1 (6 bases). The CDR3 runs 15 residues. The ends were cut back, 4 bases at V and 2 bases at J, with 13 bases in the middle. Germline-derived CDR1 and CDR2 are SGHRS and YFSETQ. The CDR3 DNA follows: TGCGCCAGCAGCCGCTGGACAGCCACCTACAATGAGCAGTTCTTC. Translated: CASSRWTATYNEQFF.

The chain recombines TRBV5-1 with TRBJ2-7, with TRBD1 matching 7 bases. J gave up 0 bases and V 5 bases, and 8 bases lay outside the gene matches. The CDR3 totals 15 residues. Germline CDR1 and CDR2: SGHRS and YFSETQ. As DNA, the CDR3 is TGCGCCAGCAGGTCCCGGACAGGTCCCTCCTACGAGCAGTACTTC. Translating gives CASRSRTGPSYEQYF.

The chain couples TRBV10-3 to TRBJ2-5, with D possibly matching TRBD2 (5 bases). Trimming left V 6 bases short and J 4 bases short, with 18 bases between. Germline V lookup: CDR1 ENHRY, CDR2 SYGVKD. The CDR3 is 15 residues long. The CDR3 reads CAISPSTGIGETQYF. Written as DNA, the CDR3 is TGTGCCATCAGCCCCTCGACGGGGATAGGAGAGACCCAGTACTTC.

The CDR3 bases are TGTGCCAGCAGAGCCCCCCAGTCCGAGCAGTACTTC. Its protein product is CASRAPQSEQYF. The chain employs TRBV2 and TRBJ2-7; no reliable D call. V lost 6 bases to trimming and J lost 6 bases, with 12 bases between them. The CDR3 loop spans 12 amino acids. From germline, CDR1 is SNHLY and CDR2 FYNNEI.

The CDR3 is CRGYGGDTQYF. In nucleotides, the CDR3 is TGCAGGGGATACGGGGGAGATACGCAGTATTTT. The chain has TRBV20-1 and TRBJ2-3, with D possibly matching TRBD2 (6 bases). Germline V CDR1 and CDR2: DFQATT, SNEGSKA (reference sequence). The CDR3 runs to 11 residues.

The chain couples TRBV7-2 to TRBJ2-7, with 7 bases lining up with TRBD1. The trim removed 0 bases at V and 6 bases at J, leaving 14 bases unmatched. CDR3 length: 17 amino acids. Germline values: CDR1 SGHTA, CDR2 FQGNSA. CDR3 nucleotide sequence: TGTGCCAGCAGCTTAGCCCAAACCCGGACAGGACGGGGCGAGCAGTACTTC. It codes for CASSLAQTRTGRGEQYF.

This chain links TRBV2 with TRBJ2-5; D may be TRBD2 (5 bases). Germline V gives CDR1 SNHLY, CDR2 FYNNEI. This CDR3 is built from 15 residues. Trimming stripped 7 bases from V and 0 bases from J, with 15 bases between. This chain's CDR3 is CASTRNRGYQETQYF. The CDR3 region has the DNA TGTGCCAGCACCAGGAACCGGGGTTACCAAGAGACCCAGTACTTC. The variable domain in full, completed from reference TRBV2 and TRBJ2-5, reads EPEVTQTPSHQVTQMGQEVILRCVPISNHLYFYWYRQILGQKVEFLVSFYNNEISEKSEIFDDQFSVERPDGSNFTLKIRSTKLEDSAMYFCASTRNRGYQETQYFGPGTRLLVL.

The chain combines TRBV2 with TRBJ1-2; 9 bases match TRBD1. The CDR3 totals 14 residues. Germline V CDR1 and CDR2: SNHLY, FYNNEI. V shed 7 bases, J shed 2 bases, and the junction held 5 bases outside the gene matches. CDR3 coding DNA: TGTGCCAGCACCAAGGGACAGGGAAACTATGGCTACACCTTC. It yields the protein CASTKGQGNYGYTF.

The CDR3 sequence is CASSGHRERNGNTIYF. CDR3 DNA: TGTGCCAGCAGTGGACACCGGGAGAGGAATGGAAACACCATATATTTT. The chain has TRBV25-1 and TRBJ1-3; D is undetermined. CDR1 and CDR2 from the germline V gene are MGHDK and SYGVNS. CDR3 length: 16 amino acids. Trimming stripped 4 bases from V and 3 bases from J, with 16 bases between.

This CDR3 is CASSRSLLGNEQFF. The CDR3 DNA follows: TGTGCCAGTAGTAGATCCCTGCTGGGCAATGAGCAGTTCTTC. The V gene is TRBV19, the J gene TRBJ2-1; no reliable D call. Germline-derived CDR1 and CDR2 are LNHDA and SQIVND (reference sequence). V dropped 4 bases and J dropped 6 bases, with 13 bases sitting between them. The CDR3 sequence is 14 residues long. The full variable domain, in which reference TRBV19 and TRBJ2-1 provide the parts outside the CDR3, is DGGITQSPKYLFRKEGQNVTLSCEQNLNHDAMYWYRQDPGQGLRLIYYSQIVNDFQKGDIAEGYSVSREKKESFPLTVTSAQKNPTAFYLCASSRSLLGNEQFFGPGTRLTVL.

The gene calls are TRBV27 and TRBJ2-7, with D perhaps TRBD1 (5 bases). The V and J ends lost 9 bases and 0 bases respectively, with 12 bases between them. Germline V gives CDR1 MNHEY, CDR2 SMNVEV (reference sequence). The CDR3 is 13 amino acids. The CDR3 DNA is TGTGCCAGACCGGACAAAGCCTCCTACGAGCAGTACTTC. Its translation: CARPDKASYEQYF.

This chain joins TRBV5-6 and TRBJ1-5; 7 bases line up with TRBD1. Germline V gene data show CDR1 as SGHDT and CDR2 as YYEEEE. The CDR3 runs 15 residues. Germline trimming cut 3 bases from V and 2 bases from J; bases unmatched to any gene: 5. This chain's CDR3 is CASSSRTGGNQPQHF. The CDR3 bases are TGTGCCAGCAGCTCCAGAACAGGGGGCAATCAGCCCCAGCATTTT.

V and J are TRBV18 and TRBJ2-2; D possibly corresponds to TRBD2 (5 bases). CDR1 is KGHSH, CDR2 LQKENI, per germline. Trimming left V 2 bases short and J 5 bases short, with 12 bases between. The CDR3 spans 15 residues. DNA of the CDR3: TGTGCCAGCTCACCATTCGGGTCGGGGACCGGGGAGCTGTTTTTT. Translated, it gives CASSPFGSGTGELFF.

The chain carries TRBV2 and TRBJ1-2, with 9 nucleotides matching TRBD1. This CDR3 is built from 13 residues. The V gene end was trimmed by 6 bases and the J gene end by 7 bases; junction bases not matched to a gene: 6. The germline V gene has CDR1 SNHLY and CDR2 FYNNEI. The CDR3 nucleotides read TGTGCCAGCAGCCCAACAGGGGGCGGTGGCTACACCTTC. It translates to CASSPTGGGGYTF.